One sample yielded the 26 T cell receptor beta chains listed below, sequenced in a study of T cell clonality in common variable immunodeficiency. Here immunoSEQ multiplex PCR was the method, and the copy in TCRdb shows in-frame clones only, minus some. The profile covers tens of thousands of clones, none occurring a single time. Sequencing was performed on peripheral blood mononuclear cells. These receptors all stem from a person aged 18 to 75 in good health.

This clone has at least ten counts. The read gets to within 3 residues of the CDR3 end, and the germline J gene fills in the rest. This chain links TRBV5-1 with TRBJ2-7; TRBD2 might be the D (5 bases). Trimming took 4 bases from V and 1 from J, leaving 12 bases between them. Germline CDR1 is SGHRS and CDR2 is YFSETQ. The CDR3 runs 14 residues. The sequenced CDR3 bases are TGCGCCAGCAGCCCGGGGTGGACTTCCTACGAG. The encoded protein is CASSPGWTSYE. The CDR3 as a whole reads CASSPGWTSYEQYF.

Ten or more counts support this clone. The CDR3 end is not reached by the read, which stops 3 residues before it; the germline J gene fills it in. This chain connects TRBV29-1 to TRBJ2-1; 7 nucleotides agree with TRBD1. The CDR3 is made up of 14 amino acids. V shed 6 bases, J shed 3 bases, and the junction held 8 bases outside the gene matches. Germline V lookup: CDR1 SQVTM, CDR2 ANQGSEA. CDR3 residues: CSVPIRDSYNEQFF. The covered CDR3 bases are TGCAGCGTCCCAATCCGGGACAGCTACAATGAG.

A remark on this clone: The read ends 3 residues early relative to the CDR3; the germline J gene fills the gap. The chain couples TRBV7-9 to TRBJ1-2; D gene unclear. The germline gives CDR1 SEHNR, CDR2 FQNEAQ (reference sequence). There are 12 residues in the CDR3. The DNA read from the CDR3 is TGTGCCAGCAGCCAGGTCACAGATACC. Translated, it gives CASSQVTDT. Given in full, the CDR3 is CASSQVTDTYTF.

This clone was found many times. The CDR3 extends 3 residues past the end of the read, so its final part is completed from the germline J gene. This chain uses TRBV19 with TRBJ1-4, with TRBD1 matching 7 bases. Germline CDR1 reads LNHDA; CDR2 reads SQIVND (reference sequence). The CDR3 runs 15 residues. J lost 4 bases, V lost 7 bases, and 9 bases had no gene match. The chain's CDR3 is CASNRQGDGNEKLFF. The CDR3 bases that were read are TGTGCCAGTAATCGGCAGGGGGACGGTAATGAAAAA.

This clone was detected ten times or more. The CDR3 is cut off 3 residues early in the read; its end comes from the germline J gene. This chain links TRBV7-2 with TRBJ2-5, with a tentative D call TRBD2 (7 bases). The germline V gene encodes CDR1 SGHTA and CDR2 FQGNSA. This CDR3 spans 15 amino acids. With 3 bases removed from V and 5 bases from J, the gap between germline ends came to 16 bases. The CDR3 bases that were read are TGTGCCAGCAGCTTTCTGGGAGGGCAGGGGGAGACC. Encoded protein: CASSFLGGQGET. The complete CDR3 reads CASSFLGGQGETQYF.

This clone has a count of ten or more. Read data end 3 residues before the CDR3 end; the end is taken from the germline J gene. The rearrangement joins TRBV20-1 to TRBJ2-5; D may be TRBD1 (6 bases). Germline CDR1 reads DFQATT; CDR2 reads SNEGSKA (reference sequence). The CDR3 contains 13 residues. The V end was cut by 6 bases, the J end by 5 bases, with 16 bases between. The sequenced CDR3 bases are TGCAGTGCCACCTTGCCTAGGGGGGAGACC. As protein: CSATLPRGET. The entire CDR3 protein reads CSATLPRGETQYF.

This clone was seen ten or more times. CDR3 DNA, as far as it was read: TGCAGTGCTAGAGATCTGGCAGGGGATCACGAGACC. Protein sequence: CSARDLAGDHET. The full CDR3 protein reads CSARDLAGDHETQYF. The gene calls are TRBV20-1 and TRBJ2-5; the D gene is possibly TRBD1 (6 bases). The read halts 3 residues ahead of the CDR3 end, with the missing end drawn from the germline J gene. Germline values: CDR1 DFQATT, CDR2 SNEGSKA (reference sequence). V lost 0 bases to trimming and J lost 5 bases, with 16 bases between them. This CDR3 spans 15 amino acids.

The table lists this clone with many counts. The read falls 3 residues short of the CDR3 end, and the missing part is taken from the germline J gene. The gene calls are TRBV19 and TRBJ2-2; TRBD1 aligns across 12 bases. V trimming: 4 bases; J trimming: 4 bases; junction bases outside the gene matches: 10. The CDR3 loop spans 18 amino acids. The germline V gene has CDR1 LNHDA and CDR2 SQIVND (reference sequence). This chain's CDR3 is CASSRKLGTGGATGELFF. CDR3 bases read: TGTGCCAGTAGTAGAAAACTCGGGACAGGGGGCGCCACCGGGGAG.

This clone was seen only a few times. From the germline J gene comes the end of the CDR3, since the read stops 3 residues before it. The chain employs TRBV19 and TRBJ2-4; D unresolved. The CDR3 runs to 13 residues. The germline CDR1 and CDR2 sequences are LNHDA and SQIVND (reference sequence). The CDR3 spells CASSIATAYGQYF. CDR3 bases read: TGTGCCAGTAGTATAGCAACAGCCTATGGT.

CDR3 bases read: TGTGCCAGCAGCTTAGGACAGGGGAATTCACCG. The encoded protein is CASSLGQGNSP. The entire CDR3 is CASSLGQGNSPLFF. The gene calls are TRBV7-2 and TRBJ2-2; 8 nucleotides agree with TRBD1. The CDR3 extends 3 residues past the end of the read, so its final part is completed from the germline J gene. The V gene's germline CDR1 is SGHTA and CDR2 FQGNSA. CDR3 length: 14 residues.

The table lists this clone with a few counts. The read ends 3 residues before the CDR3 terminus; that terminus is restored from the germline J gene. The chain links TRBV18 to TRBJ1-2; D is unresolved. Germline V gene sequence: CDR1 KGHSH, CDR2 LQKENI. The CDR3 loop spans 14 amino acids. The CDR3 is CASSPSTGYNDYTF. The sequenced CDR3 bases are TGTGCCAGCTCACCATCGACTGGTTACAATGAC.

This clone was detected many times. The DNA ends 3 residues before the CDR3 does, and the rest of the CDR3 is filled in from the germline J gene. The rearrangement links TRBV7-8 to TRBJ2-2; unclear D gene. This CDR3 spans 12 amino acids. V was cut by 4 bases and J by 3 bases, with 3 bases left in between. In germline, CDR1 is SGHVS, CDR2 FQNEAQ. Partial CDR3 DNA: TGTGCCAGCAGCTCTTACACCGGGGAG. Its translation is CASSSYTGE. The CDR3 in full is CASSSYTGELFF.

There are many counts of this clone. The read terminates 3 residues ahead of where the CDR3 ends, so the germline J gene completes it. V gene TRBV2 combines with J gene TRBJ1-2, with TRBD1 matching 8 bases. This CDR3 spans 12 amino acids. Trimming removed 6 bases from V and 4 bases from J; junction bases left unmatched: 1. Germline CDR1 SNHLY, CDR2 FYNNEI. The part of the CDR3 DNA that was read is TGTGCCAGCAGGGGGACAGGCTATGGC. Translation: CASRGTGYG. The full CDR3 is CASRGTGYGYTF.

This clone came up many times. CDR3 DNA, as far as it was read: TGTGCCAGTAGTATTCCCTCCGAGCGTTCACCC. Translating it yields CASSIPSERSP. From start to end, the CDR3 is CASSIPSERSPLHF. The chain links TRBV19 to TRBJ1-6, with no clear D. The CDR3 extends 3 residues past the end of the read, so its final part is completed from the germline J gene. The CDR3 consists of 14 residues. From germline, CDR1 is LNHDA and CDR2 SQIVND (reference sequence). Trimming took off 3 bases at V and 9 bases at J, with 12 bases between the two ends.

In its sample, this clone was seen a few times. CDR3 protein: CASSYGGDTQETQYF. Incomplete CDR3 DNA: TGTGCCAGCAGCTACGGCGGGGATACGCAAGAGACC. The chain couples TRBV5-4 to TRBJ2-5; possible D gene TRBD2, 6 bases. The sequenced fragment ends 3 residues before the CDR3 boundary, so the rest is inferred from the germline J gene. Germline values: CDR1 SGHNT, CDR2 YYREEE (reference sequence). V was cut by 3 bases and J by 2 bases, with 14 bases left in between. The CDR3 totals 15 residues.

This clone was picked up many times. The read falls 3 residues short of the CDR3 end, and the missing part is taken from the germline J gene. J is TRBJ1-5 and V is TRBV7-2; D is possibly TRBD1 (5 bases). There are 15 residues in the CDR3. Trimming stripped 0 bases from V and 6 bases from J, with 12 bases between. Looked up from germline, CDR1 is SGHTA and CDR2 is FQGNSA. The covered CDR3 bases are TGTGCCAGCAGCTTAGCGGTTGGGGGGATTCAGCCC. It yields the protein CASSLAVGGIQP. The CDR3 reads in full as CASSLAVGGIQPQHF.

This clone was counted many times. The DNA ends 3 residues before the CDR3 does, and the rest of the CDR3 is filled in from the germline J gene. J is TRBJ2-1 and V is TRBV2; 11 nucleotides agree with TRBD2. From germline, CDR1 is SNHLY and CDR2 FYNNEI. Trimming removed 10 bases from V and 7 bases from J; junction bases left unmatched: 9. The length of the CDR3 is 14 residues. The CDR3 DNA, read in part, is TGTGCCACCAGACTAGCGGGGAGTGAAAATGAG. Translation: CATRLAGSENE. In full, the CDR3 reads CATRLAGSENEQFF.

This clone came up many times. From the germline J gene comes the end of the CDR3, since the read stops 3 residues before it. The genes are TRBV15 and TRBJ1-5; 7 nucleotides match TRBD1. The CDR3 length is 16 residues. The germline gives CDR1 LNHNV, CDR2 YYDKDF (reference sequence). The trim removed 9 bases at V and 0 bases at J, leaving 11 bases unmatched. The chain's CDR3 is CATRDSELYSNQPQHF. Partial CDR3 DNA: TGTGCCACACGGGACAGCGAACTTTATAGCAATCAGCCC.

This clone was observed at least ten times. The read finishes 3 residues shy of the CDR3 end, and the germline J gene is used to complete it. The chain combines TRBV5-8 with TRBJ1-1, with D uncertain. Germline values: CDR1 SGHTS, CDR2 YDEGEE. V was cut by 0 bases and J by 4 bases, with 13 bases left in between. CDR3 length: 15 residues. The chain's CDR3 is CASSLGALEGTEAFF. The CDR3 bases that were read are TGTGCCAGCAGCTTGGGAGCCCTGGAGGGCACTGAA.

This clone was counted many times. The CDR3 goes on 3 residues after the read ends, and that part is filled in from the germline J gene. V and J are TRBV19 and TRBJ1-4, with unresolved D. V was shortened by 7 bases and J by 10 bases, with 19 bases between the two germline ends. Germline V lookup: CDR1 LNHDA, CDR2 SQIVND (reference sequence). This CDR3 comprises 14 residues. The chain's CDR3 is CASTPVGDGGKLFF. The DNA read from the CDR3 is TGTGCCAGTACCCCGGTCGGGGATGGAGGAAAA.

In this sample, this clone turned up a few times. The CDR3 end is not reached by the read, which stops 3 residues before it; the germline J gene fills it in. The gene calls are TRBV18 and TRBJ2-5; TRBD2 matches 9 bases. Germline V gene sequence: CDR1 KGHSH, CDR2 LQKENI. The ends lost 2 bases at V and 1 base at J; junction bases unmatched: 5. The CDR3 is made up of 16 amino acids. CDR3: CASSPKLAGLQETQYF. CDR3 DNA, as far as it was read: TGTGCCAGCTCACCAAAGCTAGCGGGACTCCAAGAGACC.

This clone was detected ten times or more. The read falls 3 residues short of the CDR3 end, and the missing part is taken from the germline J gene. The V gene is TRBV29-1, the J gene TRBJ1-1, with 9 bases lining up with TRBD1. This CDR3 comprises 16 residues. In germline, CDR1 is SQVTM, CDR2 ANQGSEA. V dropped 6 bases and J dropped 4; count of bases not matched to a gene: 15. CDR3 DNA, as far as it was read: TGCAGCGTCGATCGAGGACAGGGGATTTCGGGCACTGAA. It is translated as CSVDRGQGISGTE. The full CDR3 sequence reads CSVDRGQGISGTEAFF.

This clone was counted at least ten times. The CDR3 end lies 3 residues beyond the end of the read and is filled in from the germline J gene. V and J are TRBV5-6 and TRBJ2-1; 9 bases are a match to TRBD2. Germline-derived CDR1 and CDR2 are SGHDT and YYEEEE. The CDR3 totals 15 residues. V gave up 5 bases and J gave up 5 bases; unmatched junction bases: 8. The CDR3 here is CASSNGGRADNEQFF. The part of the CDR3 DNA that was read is TGTGCCAGCAGTAATGGCGGGAGGGCCGACAATGAG. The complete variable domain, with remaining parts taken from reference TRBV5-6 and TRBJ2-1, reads DAGVTQSPTHLIKTRGQQVTLRCSPKSGHDTVSWYQQALGQGPQFIFQYYEEEERQRGNFPDRFSGHQFPNYSSELNVNALLLGDSALYLCASSNGGRADNEQFFGPGTRLTVL.

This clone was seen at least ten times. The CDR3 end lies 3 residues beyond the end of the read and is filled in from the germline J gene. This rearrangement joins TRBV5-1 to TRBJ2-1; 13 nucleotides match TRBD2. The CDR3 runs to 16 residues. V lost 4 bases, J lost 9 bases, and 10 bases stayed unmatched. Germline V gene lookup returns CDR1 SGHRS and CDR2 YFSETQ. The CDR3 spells CASSTGTSGVLGEQFF. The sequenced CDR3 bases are TGCGCCAGCAGCACCGGGACTAGCGGGGTCTTAGGTGAG.

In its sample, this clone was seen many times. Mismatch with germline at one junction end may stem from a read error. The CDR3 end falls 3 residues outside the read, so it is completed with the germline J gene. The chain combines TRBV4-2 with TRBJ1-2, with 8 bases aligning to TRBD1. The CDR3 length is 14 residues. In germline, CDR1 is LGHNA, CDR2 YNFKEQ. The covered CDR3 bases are TGCGCCAGCAGCCAAGGACAGGGAGTCTATGGC. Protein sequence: CASSQGQGVYG. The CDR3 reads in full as CASSQGQGVYGYTF.

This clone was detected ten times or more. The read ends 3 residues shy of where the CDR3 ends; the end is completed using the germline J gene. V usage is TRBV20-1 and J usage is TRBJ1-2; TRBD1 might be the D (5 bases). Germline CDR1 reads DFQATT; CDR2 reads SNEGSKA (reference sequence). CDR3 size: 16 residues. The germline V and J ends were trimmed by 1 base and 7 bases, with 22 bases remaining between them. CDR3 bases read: TGCAGTGCTAGAGGTAAAGGAGGACGGACATCGCTTGGC. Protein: CSARGKGGRTSLG. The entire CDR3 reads CSARGKGGRTSLGYTF.